Presented here are 21 T cell receptor beta chains from one specimen sequenced in a study of cytomegalovirus exposure and HLA in healthy donors. PCR amplification relied on 60 Vbeta primers (plus 13 Jbeta primers). The table came from immunoSEQ multiplex PCR; TCRdb's copy has only in-frame clones and leaves some out. Among 140,000 or so clones, over 65% were seen once, and the ten largest hold 2.5% to 3%. Sequencing used PBMCs. The receptors originated from a female donor in good health and CMV-seronegative.

Only one count was recorded for this clone. J is TRBJ2-3 and V is TRBV12-5; D uncertain. V lost 5 bases to trimming and J lost 3 bases, with 3 bases between them. The germline V gene encodes CDR1 LGHNT and CDR2 FRNRAP. The length of the CDR3 is 11 residues. The CDR3 region is CASGLTDTQYF. The CDR3 DNA follows: TGTGCTAGTGGTCTTACAGATACGCAGTATTTT. The full variable domain, with the rest looked up from reference TRBV12-5 and TRBJ2-3, is DARVTQTPRHKVTEMGQEVTMRCQPILGHNTVFWYRQTMMQGLELLAYFRNRAPLDDSGMPKDRFSAEMPDATLATLKIQPSEPRDSAVYFCASGLTDTQYFGPGTRLTVL.

The chain is built from TRBV28 and TRBJ1-5; no clear D. Trimming took 2 bases from V and 1 from J, leaving 9 bases between them. Germline CDR1 and CDR2: MDHEN and SYDVKM. The CDR3 has 15 amino acids. CDR3 DNA sequence: TGTGCCAGCAGTTTACCCCCAGCGAGCAATCAGCCCCAGCATTTT. It encodes CASSLPPASNQPQHF.

This clone showed up just a few times. The gene calls are TRBV28 and TRBJ2-7, with TRBD1 matching 12 bases. This CDR3 has 15 amino acids. Trimming cost V 0 bases and J 6 bases; bases outside gene matches: 3. CDR1 is MDHEN, CDR2 SYDVKM, per germline. The CDR3 coding sequence is TGTGCCAGCAGTTTATGGGGACAGGGGGCAGGCGAGCAGTACTTC. It codes for CASSLWGQGAGEQYF.

The chain recombines TRBV28 with TRBJ2-3; tentative D call: TRBD1 (5 bases). Trimming took off 3 bases at V and 1 base at J, with 8 bases between the two ends. CDR3 length: 14 amino acids. Germline V lookup: CDR1 MDHEN, CDR2 SYDVKM. The CDR3 sequence is CASSFRRGTDTQYF. In DNA form, the CDR3 reads TGTGCCAGCAGTTTCCGCAGGGGCACAGATACGCAGTATTTT.

V usage is TRBV28 and J usage is TRBJ1-5, with D unclear. CDR3 length equals 14 residues. Trimming removed 3 bases from V and 2 bases from J, with 8 bases in between. Per the germline V gene, CDR1 is MDHEN and CDR2 is SYDVKM. The CDR3, as DNA: TGTGCCAGCAGTTTTGAGTCCCGCAATCAGCCCCAGCATTTT. This codes for CASSFESRNQPQHF.

A remark on this clone: The junction shows a germline mismatch at one end, possibly a read error. This chain uses TRBV5-4 with TRBJ1-2; 8 bases line up with TRBD1. The length of the CDR3 is 13 residues. Germline-derived CDR1 and CDR2 are SGHNT and YYREEE (reference sequence). CDR3 DNA sequence: TGTGCCAGCAGCAGGGGACAGGCCTATGGCTACCCCTTC. This translates into CASSRGQAYGYPF. The full variable domain, completed using reference TRBV5-4 and TRBJ1-2, is ETGVTQSPTHLIKTRGQQVTLRCSSQSGHNTVSWYQQALGQGPQFIFQYYREEENGRGNFPPRFSGLQFPNYSSELNVNALELDDSALYLCASSRGQAYGYPFGSGTRLTVV.

This clone appeared a single time. The V call is TRBV5-4, the J call TRBJ2-1, with 7 bases identical to TRBD1. CDR1 and CDR2 from the germline V gene are SGHNT and YYREEE (reference sequence). CDR3 length: 16 residues. Trimming took 3 bases from V and 0 from J; bases not matched to a gene: 6. The CDR3 sequence is CASSSNRGPSYNEQFF. The CDR3 DNA reads TGTGCCAGCAGCTCCAACAGGGGACCCTCCTACAATGAGCAGTTCTTC.

The chain has TRBV2 and TRBJ2-4; 9 positions agree with TRBD1. There are 13 residues in the CDR3. V trimming: 6 bases; J trimming: 6 bases; junction bases outside the gene matches: 3. CDR1 is SNHLY and CDR2 is FYNNEI in the germline V gene. This chain's CDR3 is CASSPGQGNIQYF. CDR3 sequence (DNA): TGTGCCAGCAGCCCGGGACAGGGAAACATTCAGTACTTC. Supplemented by reference TRBV2 and TRBJ2-4, the full variable domain reads EPEVTQTPSHQVTQMGQEVILRCVPISNHLYFYWYRQILGQKVEFLVSFYNNEISEKSEIFDDQFSVERPDGSNFTLKIRSTKLEDSAMYFCASSPGQGNIQYFGAGTRLSVL.

The V call is TRBV5-4, the J call TRBJ2-1; TRBD2 might be the D (6 bases). Trimming took off 3 bases at V and 7 bases at J, with 17 bases between the two ends. CDR1 is SGHNT and CDR2 is YYREEE in the germline V gene (reference sequence). This CDR3 comprises 15 residues. CDR3 nucleotides: TGTGCCAGCAGCTCCCTCCGGAGGGCCGGAAATGAGCAGTTCTTC. It is translated as CASSSLRRAGNEQFF. Complete variable domain (other parts from reference TRBV5-4 and TRBJ2-1): ETGVTQSPTHLIKTRGQQVTLRCSSQSGHNTVSWYQQALGQGPQFIFQYYREEENGRGNFPPRFSGLQFPNYSSELNVNALELDDSALYLCASSSLRRAGNEQFFGPGTRLTVL.

As regards this clone: Germline and junction disagree at one end, which may indicate a read error. The V gene is TRBV4-1, the J gene TRBJ1-2, with D unresolved. Germline V lookup: CDR1 MGHRA, CDR2 YSYEKL. The CDR3 has 15 amino acids. The CDR3 region has the DNA TGCGCCAGCAGCCAAGAGATCACATCAAACTATGGCTACCCCTTC. It is translated as CASSQEITSNYGYPF.

V usage is TRBV11-1 and J usage is TRBJ1-2; D uncertain. Trimming cost V 0 bases and J 4 bases, with 9 bases left between them. From germline, CDR1 is SGHAT and CDR2 FQDESV (reference sequence). This CDR3 comprises 14 residues. DNA for the CDR3: TGTGCCAGCAGCTTAGCACCACGGGGCTATGGCTACACCTTC. Protein sequence: CASSLAPRGYGYTF.

This clone has a single count. Its ends do not fully match the called genes, so a read error is possible. J is TRBJ1-4 and V is TRBV7-9; 7 positions match TRBD1. There are 16 residues in the CDR3. Germline V gene sequence: CDR1 SEHNR, CDR2 FQNEAQ (reference sequence). This CDR3 reads CSSSLGDRTTNEKLFF. Here the CDR3 DNA reads TGTTCCAGCAGCTTAGGGGACAGAACAACTAATGAAAAACTGTTTTTT.

Worth noting for this clone: One end of the junction varies from germline; a read error may be responsible. The chain combines TRBV5-1 with TRBJ2-7; no firm D call. The CDR3 runs 13 residues. CDR1 SGHRS and CDR2 YFSETQ come from the germline V gene. CDR3 amino acids: CASSALTDTPKIF. In DNA, the CDR3 is TGCGCCAGCAGCGCCTTAACAGACACTCCAAAAATATTC.

About this clone itself: A read error may produce the germline difference seen at one junction end. The V gene is TRBV28, the J gene TRBJ1-2, with 8 bases that match TRBD1. CDR1 is MDHEN and CDR2 is SYDVKM in the germline V gene. The CDR3 is 14 amino acids. The CDR3 spells CASSLPGTGYGYPF. The CDR3 nucleotides are TGTGCCAGCAGTTTACCCGGGACAGGTTATGGCTACCCCTTC.

The chain's CDR3 is CASSFDRREGGYTF. CDR3 nucleotide sequence: TGTGCCAGCAGCTTTGACAGGCGGGAGGGTGGCTACACCTTC. V is TRBV5-4 and J is TRBJ1-2; possibly TRBD1 for D (6 bases). CDR3 size: 14 residues. The V and J ends lost 2 bases and 7 bases respectively, with 15 bases between them. The germline V gene has CDR1 SGHNT and CDR2 YYREEE (reference sequence). The complete variable domain, with remaining parts taken from reference TRBV5-4 and TRBJ1-2, reads ETGVTQSPTHLIKTRGQQVTLRCSSQSGHNTVSWYQQALGQGPQFIFQYYREEENGRGNFPPRFSGLQFPNYSSELNVNALELDDSALYLCASSFDRREGGYTFGSGTRLTVV.

This clone was seen a handful of times. This sequence joins TRBV4-1 and TRBJ1-4; D unclear. CDR1 and CDR2 from the germline V gene are MGHRA and YSYEKL. V shed 4 bases and J shed 7 bases, with 13 bases lying between them. This CDR3 comprises 14 residues. This CDR3 reads CASSRGLEGEKLFF. In DNA, the CDR3 is TGCGCCAGCAGCCGAGGACTAGAAGGTGAAAAACTGTTTTTT.

This CDR3 reads CASSLSGDRGEKLFF. The CDR3 DNA reads as TGCGCCAGCAGCCTGTCCGGGGACAGGGGTGAAAAACTGTTTTTT. This chain joins TRBV4-1 and TRBJ1-4; 10 nucleotides match TRBD1. CDR3 length: 15 amino acids. Per the germline V gene, CDR1 is MGHRA and CDR2 is YSYEKL. Germline trimming cut 4 bases from V and 7 bases from J; bases unmatched to any gene: 6.

The chain uses TRBV7-9 and TRBJ1-2; 7 positions agree with TRBD1. Germline V CDR1 and CDR2: SEHNR, FQNEAQ (reference sequence). Trimming removed 11 bases from V and 4 bases from J; junction bases left unmatched: 22. This CDR3 has 17 residues. The CDR3 reads CAGGEGAEASRGYGYTF. CDR3 DNA sequence: TGTGCCGGGGGAGAGGGGGCAGAGGCCTCCCGGGGCTATGGCTACACCTTC.

This chain links TRBV28 with TRBJ2-6; a possible D gene is TRBD1 (6 bases). Between the trimmed V and J ends, which lost 6 bases and 2 bases, there was a span of 11 bases. Germline CDR1 reads MDHEN; CDR2 reads SYDVKM. The length of the CDR3 is 15 residues. The CDR3 protein is CASSRQGTGANVLTF. DNA for the CDR3: TGTGCCAGCAGCCGCCAGGGGACTGGGGCCAACGTCCTGACTTTC.

Points on this clone: Other DNA sequences from this sample encode an identical CDR3 as well. CDR3 nucleotide sequence: TGTGCCACCAGCAGAGCTCTTACCCCGGGACTGCCATACGAGCAGTACTTC. Protein: CATSRALTPGLPYEQYF. V and J are TRBV15 and TRBJ2-7, with D possibly being TRBD2 (6 bases). Germline V gives CDR1 LNHNV, CDR2 YYDKDF (reference sequence). V lost 1 base and J lost 4, with 20 bases in between. This CDR3 region has 17 residues.

The gene calls are TRBV28 and TRBJ2-7, with D possibly being TRBD2 (5 bases). The CDR3 is 14 amino acids. Deletions cut 3 bases from V and 6 bases from J, with 15 bases between. The germline V gene encodes CDR1 MDHEN and CDR2 SYDVKM. CDR3 nucleotides: TGTGCCAGCAGTTTCCGGGGTATCTCGGTCGAGCAGTACTTC. Translating it yields CASSFRGISVEQYF.